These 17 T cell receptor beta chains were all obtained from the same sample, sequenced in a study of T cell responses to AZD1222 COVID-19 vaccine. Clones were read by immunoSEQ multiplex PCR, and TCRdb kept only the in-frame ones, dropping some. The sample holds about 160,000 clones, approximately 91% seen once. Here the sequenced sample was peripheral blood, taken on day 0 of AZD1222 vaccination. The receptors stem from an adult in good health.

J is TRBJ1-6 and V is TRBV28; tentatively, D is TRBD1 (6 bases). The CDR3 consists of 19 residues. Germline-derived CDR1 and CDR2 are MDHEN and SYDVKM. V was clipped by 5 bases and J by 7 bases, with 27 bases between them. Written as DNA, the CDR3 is TGTGCCAGCAGTGCCAGACACCTCAGGGGCACGGCCTCAAATTCACCCCTCCACTTT. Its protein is CASSARHLRGTASNSPLHF.

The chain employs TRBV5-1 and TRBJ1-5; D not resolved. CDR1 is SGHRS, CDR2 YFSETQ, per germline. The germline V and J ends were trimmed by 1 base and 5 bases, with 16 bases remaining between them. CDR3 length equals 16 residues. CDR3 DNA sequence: TGCGCCAGCAGCTTGTCTGGGAGACGGGATGATCAGCCCCAGCATTTT. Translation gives CASSLSGRRDDQPQHF.

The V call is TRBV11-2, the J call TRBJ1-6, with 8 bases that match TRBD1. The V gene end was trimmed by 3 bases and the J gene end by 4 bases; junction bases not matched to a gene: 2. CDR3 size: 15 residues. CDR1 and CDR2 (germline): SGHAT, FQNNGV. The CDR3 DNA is TGTGCCAGCAGCTTCCAGGGGGCGTATAATTCACCCCTCCACTTT. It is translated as CASSFQGAYNSPLHF.

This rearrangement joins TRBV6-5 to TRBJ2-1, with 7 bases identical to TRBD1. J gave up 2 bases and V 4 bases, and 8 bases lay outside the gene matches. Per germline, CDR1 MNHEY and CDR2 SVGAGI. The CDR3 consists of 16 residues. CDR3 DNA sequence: TGTGCCAGCAGTTCGACATTCGGGACAGCCTACAATGAGCAGTTCTTC. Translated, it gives CASSSTFGTAYNEQFF.

The CDR3 DNA reads TGTGCCACCAGCTTGGACAGAGGGGAAAAACTGTTTTTT. Its translation is CATSLDRGEKLFF. The chain recombines TRBV15 with TRBJ1-4; a weak D match, TRBD1 (6 bases). From germline, CDR1 is LNHNV and CDR2 YYDKDF (reference sequence). Trimming stripped 5 bases from V and 8 bases from J, with 12 bases between. The CDR3 spans 13 residues. Based on the CDR3 plus reference TRBV15 and TRBJ1-4, the full variable domain is DAMVIQNPRYQVTQFGKPVTLSCSQTLNHNVMYWYQQKSSQAPKLLFHYYDKDFNNEADTPDNFQSRRPNTSFCFLDIRSPGLGDTAMYLCATSLDRGEKLFFGSGTQLSVL.

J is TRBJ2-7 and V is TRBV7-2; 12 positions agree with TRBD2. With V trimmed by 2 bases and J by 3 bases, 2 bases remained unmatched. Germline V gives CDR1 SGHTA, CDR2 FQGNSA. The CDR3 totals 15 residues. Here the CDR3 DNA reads TGTGCCAGCAGCTTAAGACTAGCGGGAGTCTACGAGCAGTACTTC. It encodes CASSLRLAGVYEQYF.

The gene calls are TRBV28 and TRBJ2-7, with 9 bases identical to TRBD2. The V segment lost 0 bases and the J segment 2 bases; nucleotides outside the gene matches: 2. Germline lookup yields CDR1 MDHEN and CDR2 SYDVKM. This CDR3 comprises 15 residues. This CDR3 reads CASSLWASGAYEQYF. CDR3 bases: TGTGCCAGCAGTTTATGGGCTAGCGGGGCCTACGAGCAGTACTTC. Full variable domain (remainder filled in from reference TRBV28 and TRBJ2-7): DVKVTQSSRYLVKRTGEKVFLECVQDMDHENMFWYRQDPGLGLRLIYFSYDVKMKEKGDIPEGYSVSREKKERFSLILESASTNQTSMYLCASSLWASGAYEQYFGPGTRLTVT.

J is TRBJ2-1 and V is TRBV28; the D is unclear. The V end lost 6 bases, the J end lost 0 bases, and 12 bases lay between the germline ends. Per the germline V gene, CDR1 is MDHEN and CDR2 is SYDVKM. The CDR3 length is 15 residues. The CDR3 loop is CASSSPHASYNEQFF. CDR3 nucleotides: TGTGCCAGCAGCTCTCCCCACGCCTCCTACAATGAGCAGTTCTTC.

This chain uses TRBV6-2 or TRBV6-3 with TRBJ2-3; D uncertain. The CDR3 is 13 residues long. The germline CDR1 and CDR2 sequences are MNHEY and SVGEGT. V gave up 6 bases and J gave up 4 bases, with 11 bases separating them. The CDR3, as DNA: TGTGCCAGCAGCCGACCGGGCGCAGATACGCAGTATTTT. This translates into CASSRPGADTQYF.

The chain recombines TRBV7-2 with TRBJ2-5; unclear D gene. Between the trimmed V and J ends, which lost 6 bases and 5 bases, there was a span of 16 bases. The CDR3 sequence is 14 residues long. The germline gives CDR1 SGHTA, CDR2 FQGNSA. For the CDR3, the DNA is TGTGCCAGCAGTGGAGTCTGGGTTGGGGAGACCCAGTACTTC. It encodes CASSGVWVGETQYF.

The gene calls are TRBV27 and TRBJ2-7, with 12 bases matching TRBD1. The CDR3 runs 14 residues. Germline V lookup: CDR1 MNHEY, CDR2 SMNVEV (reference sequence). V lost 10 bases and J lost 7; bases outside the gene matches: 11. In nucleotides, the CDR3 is TGTGCCACCCCCCGAGGGACAGGGGGCCGGGAGCAGTACTTC. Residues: CATPRGTGGREQYF.

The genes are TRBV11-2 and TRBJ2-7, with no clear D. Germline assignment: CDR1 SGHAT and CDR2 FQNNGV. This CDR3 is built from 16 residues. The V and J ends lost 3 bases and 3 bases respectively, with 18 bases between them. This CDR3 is CASSFPMLTPVYEQYF. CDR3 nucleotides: TGTGCCAGCAGCTTCCCCATGCTCACCCCGGTCTACGAGCAGTACTTC.

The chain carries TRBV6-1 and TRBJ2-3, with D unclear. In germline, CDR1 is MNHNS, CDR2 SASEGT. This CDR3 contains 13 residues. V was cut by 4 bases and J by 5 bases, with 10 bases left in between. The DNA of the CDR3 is TGTGCCAGCAGTGGAGCCCTCGGAGATACGCAGTATTTT. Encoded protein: CASSGALGDTQYF.

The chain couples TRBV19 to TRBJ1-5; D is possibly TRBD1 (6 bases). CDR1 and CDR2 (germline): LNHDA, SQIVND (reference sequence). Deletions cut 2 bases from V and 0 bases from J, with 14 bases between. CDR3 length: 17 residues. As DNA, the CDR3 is TGTGCCAGTAGTATAAGCGGAGGGGGGCATAGCAATCAGCCCCAGCATTTT. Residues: CASSISGGGHSNQPQHF.

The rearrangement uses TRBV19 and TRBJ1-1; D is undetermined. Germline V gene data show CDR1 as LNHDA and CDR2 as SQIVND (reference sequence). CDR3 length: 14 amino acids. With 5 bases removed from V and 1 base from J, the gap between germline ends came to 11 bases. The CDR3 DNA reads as TGTGCCAGTAGTGGGTTCGGAGGGAACACTGAAGCTTTCTTT. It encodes CASSGFGGNTEAFF.

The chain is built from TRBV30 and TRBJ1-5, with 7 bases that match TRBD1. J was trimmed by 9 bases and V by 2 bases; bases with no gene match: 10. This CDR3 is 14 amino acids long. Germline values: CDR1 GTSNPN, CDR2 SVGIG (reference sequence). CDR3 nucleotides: TGTGCCTGGAGTTCCCCGACAGGGCGCGGGCCCCAGCATTTT. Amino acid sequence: CAWSSPTGRGPQHF.

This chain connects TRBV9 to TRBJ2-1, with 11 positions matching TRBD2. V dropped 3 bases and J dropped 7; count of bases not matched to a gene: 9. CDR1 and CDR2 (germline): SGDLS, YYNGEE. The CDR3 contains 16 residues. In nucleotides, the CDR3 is TGTGCCAGCAGCGCTTATACTAGCGGGGGCAAAAATGAGCAGTTCTTC. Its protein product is CASSAYTSGGKNEQFF.